A single sample gave rise to the 30 T cell receptor beta chains below, sequenced in a study of blood T cell repertoires in COVID-19. Repertoires were generated with immunoSEQ multiplex PCR, while TCRdb's copy carries only in-frame clones and drops some. The sample consists of 200,000 to 300,000 clones, 82% of them appearing once. The sample was peripheral blood. These receptors were taken from a young woman with acute or convalescent COVID-19.

The chain has TRBV6-5 and TRBJ2-2, with a possible D match to TRBD2 (6 bases). This CDR3 contains 14 residues. The germline V and J ends were trimmed by 2 bases and 7 bases, with 11 bases remaining between them. The germline V gene has CDR1 MNHEY and CDR2 SVGAGI. CDR3 nucleotide sequence: TGTGCCAGCAGTTACCCACTAGCCCTCGGGGAGCTGTTTTTT. As protein: CASSYPLALGELFF.

This sequence joins TRBV9 and TRBJ1-1; D perhaps matches TRBD1 (6 bases). V shed 3 bases and J shed 2 bases, with 11 bases lying between them. This CDR3 comprises 14 residues. The germline gives CDR1 SGDLS, CDR2 YYNGEE. Here the CDR3 reads CASSADSSNTEAFF. The CDR3 nucleotides are TGTGCCAGCAGCGCGGACAGCTCAAACACTGAAGCTTTCTTT.

This clone has ten or more counts. The J gene is TRBJ1-5, the V gene TRBV30; TRBD1 is a possible D gene (6 bases). The germline gives CDR1 GTSNPN, CDR2 SVGIG (reference sequence). Trimming left V 5 bases short and J 4 bases short, with 15 bases between. The CDR3 consists of 14 residues. The CDR3 reads CAWEARGGNQPQHF. For the CDR3, the DNA is TGTGCCTGGGAGGCTAGGGGGGGGAATCAGCCCCAGCATTTT.

V gene TRBV9 combines with J gene TRBJ2-7; TRBD2 is a possible D gene (5 bases). Trimming cost V 0 bases and J 0 bases, with 7 bases left between them. This CDR3 comprises 14 residues. CDR1 is SGDLS and CDR2 is YYNGEE in the germline V gene. CDR3 in amino acids: CASSVERHSYEQYF. CDR3 in DNA: TGTGCCAGCAGCGTAGAGCGGCACTCCTACGAGCAGTACTTC. Full variable domain (outside the CDR3, taken from reference TRBV9 and TRBJ2-7): DSGVTQTPKHLITATGQRVTLRCSPRSGDLSVYWYQQSLDQGLQFLIQYYNGEERAKGNILERFSAQQFPDLHSELNLSSLELGDSALYFCASSVERHSYEQYFGPGTRLTVT.

This sequence joins TRBV6-4 and TRBJ2-2; 9 bases match TRBD2. V dropped 0 bases and J dropped 7; count of bases not matched to a gene: 12. The CDR3 runs to 18 residues. The V gene's germline CDR1 is MRHNA and CDR2 SNTAGT. The CDR3 nucleotides are TGTGCCAGCAGTGACTCTTGGCGGGAGGGCCATCCCGGCGGGGAGCTGTTTTTT. Encoded protein: CASSDSWREGHPGGELFF.

The V and J genes are TRBV4-3 and TRBJ1-3; no clear D. CDR3 length: 12 amino acids. V was pared by 5 bases and J by 2 bases, with 4 bases between. The germline gives CDR1 LGHNA, CDR2 YSLEER. The CDR3 nucleotides read TGCGCCAGCAGCTCGGCTGGAAACACCATATATTTT. This sequence encodes CASSSAGNTIYF.

The CDR3 here is CASSPQYQPQHF. The CDR3 bases are TGTGCCAGCAGTCCCCAGTATCAGCCCCAGCATTTT. This rearrangement joins TRBV12-3 or TRBV12-4 to TRBJ1-5; unclear D gene. The CDR3 consists of 12 residues. Trimming stripped 5 bases from V and 5 bases from J, with 7 bases between.

This chain links TRBV6-2 or TRBV6-3 with TRBJ2-3; TRBD1 might be the D (6 bases). This CDR3 is built from 14 residues. Per the germline V gene, CDR1 is MNHEY and CDR2 is SVGEGT. Trimming cost V 2 bases and J 2 bases, with 8 bases left between them. The CDR3 protein is CASSYGQNTDTQYF. CDR3 sequence (DNA): TGTGCCAGCAGTTACGGACAGAACACAGATACGCAGTATTTT.

V usage is TRBV28 and J usage is TRBJ1-6; D remains unclear. Trimming removed 2 bases from V and 6 bases from J, with 14 bases in between. Germline values: CDR1 MDHEN, CDR2 SYDVKM. This CDR3 is 16 amino acids long. DNA for the CDR3: TGTGCCAGCAGTTTAGGGCTTGTGTCGGCTAATTCACCCCTCCACTTT. It specifies CASSLGLVSANSPLHF.

The chain uses TRBV7-9 and TRBJ1-2, with TRBD1 as a possible D gene (6 bases). Trimming took 5 bases from V and 8 from J, leaving 21 bases between them. The CDR3 covers 15 residues. CDR1 is SEHNR, CDR2 FQNEAQ, per germline (reference sequence). CDR3 region: CASSLIRQVEGGYTF. The CDR3, as DNA: TGTGCCAGCAGCCTTATCAGACAGGTCGAGGGAGGCTACACCTTC.

This clone appeared a single time. This chain links TRBV7-2 with TRBJ2-7, with a possible D match to TRBD2 (5 bases). V dropped 5 bases and J dropped 7 bases, with 12 bases sitting between them. In germline, CDR1 is SGHTA, CDR2 FQGNSA. This CDR3 contains 12 residues. Here the CDR3 reads CASSPGPGEQYF. CDR3 coding DNA: TGTGCCAGCAGCCCCGGGCCGGGAGAGCAGTACTTC.

CDR3: CASSKLAGTSHNEQFF. CDR3 coding DNA: TGCGCCAGCTCTAAACTAGCGGGTACTTCCCACAATGAGCAGTTCTTC. The chain has TRBV10-1 and TRBJ2-1; 9 bases align to TRBD2. Trimming removed 8 bases from V and 5 bases from J; junction bases left unmatched: 13. Germline CDR1 is WNHNN and CDR2 is SYGVQD (reference sequence). The CDR3 spans 16 residues.

This chain uses TRBV19 with TRBJ1-5; 9 nucleotides line up with TRBD1. The CDR3 spans 15 residues. After removal of 6 bases from V and 3 bases from J, the junction contained 6 bases not matched to a gene. CDR1 is LNHDA, CDR2 SQIVND, per germline (reference sequence). The CDR3 protein is CASSPGQGDNQPQHF. The CDR3 DNA reads TGTGCCAGTAGCCCGGGACAGGGAGACAATCAGCCCCAGCATTTT.

The chain employs TRBV4-3 and TRBJ2-1; 10 bases match TRBD2. CDR3 size: 18 residues. From germline, CDR1 is LGHNA and CDR2 YSLEER. Losses at the gene ends were 0 bases for V and 7 bases for J; bases not matched to a gene: 12. The CDR3 nucleotides are TGCGCCAGCAGCCAAGATTGGAGAGCGGGAGGGTGGGGGAATGAGCAGTTCTTC. Its translation is CASSQDWRAGGWGNEQFF.

The chain uses TRBV6-2 or TRBV6-3 and TRBJ2-5, with D perhaps TRBD1 (6 bases). The V end lost 2 bases, the J end lost 5 bases, and 18 bases lay between the germline ends. Germline assignment: CDR1 MNHEY and CDR2 SVGEGT. There are 16 residues in the CDR3. Here the CDR3 reads CASSYRDTVVEETQYF. Written as DNA, the CDR3 is TGTGCCAGCAGTTACCGGGACACCGTAGTGGAGGAGACCCAGTACTTC.

The rearrangement uses TRBV7-9 and TRBJ2-1, with 12 bases identical to TRBD2. V shed 6 bases, J shed 5 bases, and the junction held 5 bases outside the gene matches. The CDR3 covers 15 residues. Germline V gene data show CDR1 as SEHNR and CDR2 as FQNEAQ (reference sequence). The DNA for the CDR3 is TGTGCCAGCAGTTCCAGGACTAGCGGGAACAATGAGCAGTTCTTC. Its translation: CASSSRTSGNNEQFF.

The J gene is TRBJ1-2, the V gene TRBV15; D perhaps matches TRBD1 (6 bases). CDR3 size: 15 residues. Trimming stripped 3 bases from V and 8 bases from J, with 19 bases between. The germline CDR1 and CDR2 sequences are LNHNV and YYDKDF (reference sequence). Here the CDR3 DNA reads TGTGCCACCAGCAGTGACGACAGGCCCCAGGGGGGCTACACCTTC. The encoded protein is CATSSDDRPQGGYTF.

V usage is TRBV11-2 and J usage is TRBJ1-1; 12 positions agree with TRBD1. The ends lost 4 bases at V and 5 bases at J; junction bases unmatched: 14. CDR1 is SGHAT and CDR2 is FQNNGV in the germline V gene. This CDR3 comprises 18 residues. Here the CDR3 DNA reads TGTGCCAGCAGCTCCATATGGGACAGGGGGCGGGTGGTAACTGAAGCTTTCTTT. Protein: CASSSIWDRGRVVTEAFF.

The rearrangement joins TRBV5-8 to TRBJ2-3, with 8 bases matching TRBD2. This CDR3 comprises 14 residues. In germline, CDR1 is SGHTS, CDR2 YDEGEE. V gave up 2 bases and J gave up 5 bases; unmatched junction bases: 4. The CDR3 DNA is TGTGCCAGCAGCTTCGGGGGGGCGGAAGATACGCAGTATTTT. This codes for CASSFGGAEDTQYF.

The J gene is TRBJ2-1, the V gene TRBV3-1 (or the pseudogene TRBV3-2); possibly TRBD2 for D (5 bases). Trimming took 1 base from V and 6 from J, leaving 10 bases between them. The CDR3 runs to 14 residues. The germline V gene encodes CDR1 LGHDT and CDR2 YNNKEL (reference sequence). For the CDR3, the DNA is TGTGCCAGCAGCCAAGTTCTAGCCTCCAATGAGCAGTTCTTC. Protein sequence: CASSQVLASNEQFF.

This chain joins TRBV30 and TRBJ2-1; D is undetermined. Germline values: CDR1 GTSNPN, CDR2 SVGIG (reference sequence). This CDR3 is 12 amino acids long. V gave up 0 bases and J gave up 6 bases, with 6 bases separating them. CDR3 residues: CAWSVAGNEQFF. The CDR3 DNA sequence: TGTGCCTGGAGTGTAGCTGGCAATGAGCAGTTCTTC. The variable domain in full, with the rest retrieved from reference TRBV30 and TRBJ2-1, is SQTIHQWPATLVQPVGSPLSLECTVEGTSNPNLYWYRQAAGRGLQLLFYSVGIGQISSEVPQNLSASRPQDRQFILSSKKLLLSDSGFYLCAWSVAGNEQFFGPGTRLTVL.

The chain is built from TRBV5-5 and TRBJ1-5; no clear D gene. CDR1 and CDR2 from the germline V gene are SGHKS and YYEKEE (reference sequence). Trimming removed 0 bases from V and 5 bases from J, with 12 bases in between. The CDR3 extends over 15 amino acids. The CDR3 protein is CASSLGEGSYQPQHF. Written as DNA, the CDR3 is TGTGCCAGCAGCTTGGGGGAAGGGAGTTATCAGCCCCAGCATTTT. Supplemented by reference TRBV5-5 and TRBJ1-5, the full variable domain reads DAGVTQSPTHLIKTRGQQVTLRCSPISGHKSVSWYQQVLGQGPQFIFQYYEKEERGRGNFPDRFSARQFPNYSSELNVNALLLGDSALYLCASSLGEGSYQPQHFGDGTRLSIL.

This clone has just one count. This sequence joins TRBV12-3 or TRBV12-4 and TRBJ2-2; perhaps TRBD2 as D (5 bases). V was clipped by 7 bases and J by 13 bases, with 16 bases between them. The length of the CDR3 is 12 residues. The CDR3 loop reads CASTRDRAGLFF. The CDR3 DNA is TGTGCCAGCACTAGGGATCGCGCGGGGCTGTTTTTT.

This chain joins TRBV24-1 and TRBJ2-6, with no clear D. Trimming cost V 2 bases and J 1 base, with 8 bases left between them. Per germline, CDR1 KGHDR and CDR2 SFDVKD. CDR3 length: 16 amino acids. CDR3 protein: CATSDSPRSGANVLTF. The CDR3 DNA follows: TGTGCCACCAGTGATTCCCCCCGGTCTGGGGCCAACGTCCTGACTTTC.

This clone was observed once. The V call is TRBV4-3, the J call TRBJ2-7, with D unresolved. CDR1 is LGHNA, CDR2 YSLEER, per germline. The CDR3 is 13 residues long. The ends were cut back, 1 base at V and 4 bases at J, with 8 bases in the middle. CDR3 protein: CASSQVPSYEQYF. CDR3 nucleotide sequence: TGCGCCAGCAGCCAAGTTCCCTCTTACGAGCAGTACTTC.

The rearrangement uses TRBV29-1 and TRBJ1-4; D may be TRBD1 (6 bases). CDR1 is SQVTM and CDR2 is ANQGSEA in the germline V gene. V was pared by 7 bases and J by 8 bases, with 11 bases between. CDR3 length: 11 residues. The CDR3 DNA reads TGCAGCGCAAACAGGGAGGAAAAACTGTTTTTT. Protein product: CSANREEKLFF. Combining the CDR3 with reference TRBV29-1 and TRBJ1-4 gives the whole variable domain SAVISQKPSRDICQRGTSLTIQCQVDSQVTMMFWYRQQPGQSLTLIATANQGSEATYESGFVIDKFPISRPNLTFSTLTVSNMSPEDSSIYLCSANREEKLFFGSGTQLSVL.

In its sample, this clone was seen a few times. The genes are TRBV6-2 or TRBV6-3 and TRBJ1-1; no clear D. V lost 2 bases, J lost 0 bases, and 10 bases lay in between. This CDR3 contains 15 residues. The germline V gene has CDR1 MNHEY and CDR2 SVGEGT. CDR3 protein: CASSYPTLLNTEAFF. CDR3 sequence (DNA): TGTGCCAGCAGTTACCCAACACTACTGAACACTGAAGCTTTCTTT.

The chain combines TRBV11-2 with TRBJ1-1; 7 bases fit TRBD1. The CDR3 sequence is 14 residues long. Looked up from germline, CDR1 is SGHAT and CDR2 is FQNNGV. V gave up 0 bases and J gave up 4 bases; unmatched junction bases: 2. The chain's CDR3 is CASSLEQGLTEAFF. For the CDR3, the DNA is TGTGCCAGCAGCTTAGAACAGGGGCTCACTGAAGCTTTCTTT.

This sequence joins TRBV10-3 and TRBJ2-5, with 7 bases fitting TRBD1. The CDR3 extends over 16 amino acids. V was clipped by 3 bases and J by 2 bases; unmatched bases: 9. The germline V gene has CDR1 ENHRY and CDR2 SYGVKD. The CDR3 protein is CAISDHRGKGQETQYF. The CDR3 DNA sequence: TGTGCCATCAGTGACCACAGGGGAAAGGGACAAGAGACCCAGTACTTC.

The V gene is TRBV7-8, the J gene TRBJ2-5; 7 bases match TRBD2. J gave up 1 base and V 0 bases, and 2 bases lay outside the gene matches. Germline lookup yields CDR1 SGHVS and CDR2 FQNEAQ. The CDR3 consists of 15 residues. For the CDR3, the DNA is TGTGCCAGCAGCTTAGCGCGGACTAGCCAAGAGACCCAGTACTTC. Protein sequence: CASSLARTSQETQYF.